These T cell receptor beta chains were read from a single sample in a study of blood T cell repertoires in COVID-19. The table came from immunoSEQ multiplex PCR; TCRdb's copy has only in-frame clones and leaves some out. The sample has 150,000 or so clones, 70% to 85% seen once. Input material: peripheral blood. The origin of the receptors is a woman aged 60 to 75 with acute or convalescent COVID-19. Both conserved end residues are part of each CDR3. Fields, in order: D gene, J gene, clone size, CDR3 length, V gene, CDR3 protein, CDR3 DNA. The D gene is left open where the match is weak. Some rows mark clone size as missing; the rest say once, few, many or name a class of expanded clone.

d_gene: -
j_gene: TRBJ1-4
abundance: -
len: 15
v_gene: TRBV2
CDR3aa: CASSGWGRADEKLFF
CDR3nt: TGTGCCAGCAGCGGATGGGGGAGGGCGGATGAAAAACTGTTTTTT

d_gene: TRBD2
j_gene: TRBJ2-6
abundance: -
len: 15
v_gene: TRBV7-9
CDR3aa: CASSQAGSGANVLTF
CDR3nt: TGTGCCAGCAGCCAAGCGGGATCTGGGGCCAACGTCCTGACTTTC

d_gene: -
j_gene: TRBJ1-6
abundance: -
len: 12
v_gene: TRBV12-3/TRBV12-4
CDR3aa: CASSYPGSPLHF
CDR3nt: TGTGCCAGCAGTTATCCGGGATCACCCCTCCACTTT

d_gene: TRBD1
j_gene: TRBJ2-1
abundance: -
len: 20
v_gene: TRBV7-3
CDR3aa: CASSLRSNRRDRVPTNEQFF
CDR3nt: TGTGCCAGCAGCTTACGGTCAAATCGACGGGACAGGGTGCCGACCAATGAGCAGTTCTTC

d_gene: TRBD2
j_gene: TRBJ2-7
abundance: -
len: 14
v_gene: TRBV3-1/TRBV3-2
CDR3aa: CAASGGQAPYEQYF
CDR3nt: TGTGCCGCCTCGGGAGGGCAGGCCCCCTACGAGCAGTACTTC

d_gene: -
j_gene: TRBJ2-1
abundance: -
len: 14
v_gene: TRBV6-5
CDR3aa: CASSYRGKGNEQFF
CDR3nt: TGTGCCAGCAGTTACAGGGGCAAGGGTAATGAGCAGTTCTTC

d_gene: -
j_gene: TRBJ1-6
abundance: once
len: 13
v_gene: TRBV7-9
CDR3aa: CASSLVANSPLHF
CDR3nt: TGTGCCAGCAGCTTGGTGGCAAATTCACCCCTCCACTTT

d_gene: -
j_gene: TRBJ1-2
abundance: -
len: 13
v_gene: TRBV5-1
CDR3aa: CASSLSDLYGYTF
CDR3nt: TGCGCCAGCAGCTTGAGCGATCTATATGGCTACACCTTC

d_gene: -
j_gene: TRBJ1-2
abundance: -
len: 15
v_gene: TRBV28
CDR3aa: CASSLDGAGGYGYTF
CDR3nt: TGTGCCAGCAGTTTAGACGGGGCCGGGGGCTATGGCTACACCTTC

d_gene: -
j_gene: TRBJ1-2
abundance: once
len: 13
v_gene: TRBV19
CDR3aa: CASSIFHGYGYTF
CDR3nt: TGTGCCAGTAGTATCTTCCACGGTTATGGCTACACCTTC

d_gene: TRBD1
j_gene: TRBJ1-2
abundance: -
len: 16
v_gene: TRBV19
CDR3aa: CASSIPQGTGGRGYTF
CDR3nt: TGTGCCAGTAGTATCCCCCAAGGGACAGGGGGCCGGGGCTACACCTTC

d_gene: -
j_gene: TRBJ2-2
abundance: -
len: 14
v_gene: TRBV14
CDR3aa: CASSQTMRTGELFF
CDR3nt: TGTGCCAGCAGCCAAACTATGCGGACCGGGGAGCTGTTTTTT

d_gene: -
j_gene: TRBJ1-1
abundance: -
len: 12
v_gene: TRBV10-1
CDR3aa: CASSDPNTEAFF
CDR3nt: TGCGCCAGCAGTGACCCAAACACTGAAGCTTTCTTT